One and the same sample provided the 19 T cell receptor beta chains below, sequenced in a study of OX40 agonist ivuxolimab in advanced cancers. The table came from immunoSEQ multiplex PCR; TCRdb's copy has only in-frame clones and leaves some out. This sample has 80,000 to 85,000 clones, with about 86% found just once. Here the sequenced sample was CD4+ or CD8+ T cells sorted from blood, taken in a trial of the OX40 agonist ivuxolimab. These receptors all come from an adult with an advanced solid tumor such as melanoma, head and neck, liver or kidney cancer.

This chain uses TRBV10-3 with TRBJ2-3, with TRBD2 matching over 11 bases. The CDR3 is 15 residues long. Germline V gene data show CDR1 as ENHRY and CDR2 as SYGVKD. V lost 6 bases, J lost 1 base, and 3 bases stayed unmatched. The CDR3 loop reads CAIRSSGRGTDTQYF. CDR3 DNA sequence: TGTGCCATCAGAAGTAGCGGGAGGGGCACAGATACGCAGTATTTT.

V gene TRBV6-5 combines with J gene TRBJ1-1; no clear D gene. Germline CDR1 MNHEY, CDR2 SVGAGI. The CDR3 is 12 residues long. The ends were cut back, 0 bases at V and 8 bases at J, with 7 bases in the middle. CDR3 sequence: CASSYSWGEAFF. CDR3 nucleotide sequence: TGTGCCAGCAGTTACTCGTGGGGAGAAGCTTTCTTT.

This clone was detected once. Other DNA sequences within the sample encode an identical CDR3. The CDR3 loop reads CASSPRGEKLFF. The CDR3 nucleotides read TGTGCCAGCTCACCGCGGGGCGAAAAACTGTTTTTT. V usage is TRBV18 and J usage is TRBJ1-4; weak D call: TRBD1 (5 bases). Germline CDR1 reads KGHSH; CDR2 reads LQKENI. This CDR3 spans 12 amino acids. Trimming left V 3 bases short and J 8 bases short, with 7 bases between.

This chain uses TRBV2 with TRBJ1-2; a weak D match, TRBD1 (5 bases). The germline V and J ends were trimmed by 3 bases and 7 bases, with 9 bases remaining between them. The CDR3 sequence is 12 residues long. Germline-derived CDR1 and CDR2 are SNHLY and FYNNEI. CDR3 residues: CASSDLGGGYTF. In DNA form, the CDR3 reads TGTGCCAGCAGTGACCTCGGGGGTGGCTACACCTTC.

This clone was found once. The V gene is TRBV19, the J gene TRBJ2-5; 10 bases map to TRBD1. Germline V gene lookup returns CDR1 LNHDA and CDR2 SQIVND (reference sequence). The CDR3 runs 14 residues. The ends lost 10 bases at V and 4 bases at J; junction bases unmatched: 9. The DNA of the CDR3 is TGTGCCACCACTCGGACAGGGGGAAGAGAGACCCAGTACTTC. It codes for CATTRTGGRETQYF.

The chain links TRBV5-1 to TRBJ1-4; D gene ambiguous. CDR3 length: 16 residues. The V end was cut by 0 bases, the J end by 3 bases, with 12 bases between. CDR1 is SGHRS and CDR2 is YFSETQ in the germline V gene. CDR3 sequence: CASSLGYLSSNEKLFF. The CDR3 DNA sequence: TGCGCCAGCAGCTTGGGATACCTAAGTTCTAATGAAAAACTGTTTTTT. The variable domain in full, completed from reference TRBV5-1 and TRBJ1-4, reads KAGVTQTPRYLIKTRGQQVTLSCSPISGHRSVSWYQQTPGQGLQFLFEYFSETQRNKGNFPGRFSGRQFSNSRSEMNVSTLELGDSALYLCASSLGYLSSNEKLFFGSGTQLSVL.

The J gene is TRBJ2-3, the V gene TRBV4-2; D ambiguous. This CDR3 contains 12 residues. The V gene's germline CDR1 is LGHNA and CDR2 YNFKEQ. V was trimmed by 3 bases and J by 7 bases, leaving 8 bases between them. CDR3 loop: CASSHEMHTQYF. CDR3 in DNA: TGTGCCAGCAGCCATGAAATGCATACGCAGTATTTT.

J is TRBJ2-1 and V is TRBV12-5; D is tentatively TRBD1 or TRBD2 (5 bases each). Germline values: CDR1 LGHNT, CDR2 FRNRAP. The CDR3 totals 14 residues. The ends were cut back, 6 bases at V and 5 bases at J, with 14 bases in the middle. The CDR3 loop reads CASGEGDPDNEQFF. The CDR3 DNA sequence: TGTGCTAGTGGGGAAGGGGACCCAGACAATGAGCAGTTCTTC. Complete variable domain (other parts from reference TRBV12-5 and TRBJ2-1): DARVTQTPRHKVTEMGQEVTMRCQPILGHNTVFWYRQTMMQGLELLAYFRNRAPLDDSGMPKDRFSAEMPDATLATLKIQPSEPRDSAVYFCASGEGDPDNEQFFGPGTRLTVL.

The chain links TRBV27 to TRBJ2-1, with 8 bases matching TRBD2. The V and J ends lost 4 bases and 4 bases, in that order; junction bases with no gene match: 3. Germline values: CDR1 MNHEY, CDR2 SMNVEV (reference sequence). This CDR3 has 14 amino acids. DNA for the CDR3: TGTGCCAGCAGTTACGGGGGGGGATACAATGAGCAGTTCTTC. It codes for CASSYGGGYNEQFF.

The chain employs TRBV6-5 and TRBJ1-1; D not certain. Trimming pared 1 base from V and 5 bases from J, leaving 14 bases between. There are 15 residues in the CDR3. Germline CDR1 is MNHEY and CDR2 is SVGAGI. The CDR3 DNA reads TGTGCCAGCAGTTACTTCGTAGCTGCCGGGACTGAAGCTTTCTTT. This gives the protein CASSYFVAAGTEAFF.

The chain uses TRBV6-5 and TRBJ1-1; a weak D match, TRBD1 (6 bases). Germline V gene lookup returns CDR1 MNHEY and CDR2 SVGAGI. There are 13 residues in the CDR3. The V end lost 6 bases, the J end lost 1 base, and 9 bases lay between the germline ends. CDR3 coding DNA: TGTGCCAGCAGCCAGGGGAAGAACACTGAAGCTTTCTTT. Translating gives CASSQGKNTEAFF.

The chain is built from TRBV19 and TRBJ1-5, with D maybe TRBD1 (6 bases). Trimming took off 5 bases at V and 4 bases at J, with 24 bases between the two ends. The CDR3 runs to 18 residues. Germline assignment: CDR1 LNHDA and CDR2 SQIVND (reference sequence). For the CDR3, the DNA is TGTGCCAGTAGTCCCAGCATGGCCAGGGGAACTATTAATCAGCCCCAGCATTTT. It codes for CASSPSMARGTINQPQHF. Full variable domain (remainder filled in from reference TRBV19 and TRBJ1-5): DGGITQSPKYLFRKEGQNVTLSCEQNLNHDAMYWYRQDPGQGLRLIYYSQIVNDFQKGDIAEGYSVSREKKESFPLTVTSAQKNPTAFYLCASSPSMARGTINQPQHFGDGTRLSIL.

This sequence joins TRBV5-1 and TRBJ2-3; D unresolved. Germline CDR1 and CDR2: SGHRS and YFSETQ. This CDR3 is built from 13 residues. V was pared by 0 bases and J by 3 bases, with 5 bases between. Written as DNA, the CDR3 is TGCGCCAGCAGCTTGGAATGGACAGATACGCAGTATTTT. Protein: CASSLEWTDTQYF.

V and J are TRBV7-3 and TRBJ2-2; TRBD1 is a possible D gene (5 bases). The CDR3 is made up of 13 amino acids. In germline, CDR1 is SGHTA, CDR2 FQGTGA. V gave up 5 bases and J gave up 5 bases, with 9 bases separating them. CDR3 loop: CASSPGITGELFF. CDR3 sequence (DNA): TGTGCCAGCAGCCCAGGGATAACCGGGGAGCTGTTTTTT.

About this clone itself: Because it lacks the conserved phenylalanine or tryptophan at the end, this CDR3 is likely a read error. The limits of the CDR3 on the DNA are not certain, so only TCRdb's listed CDR3 is given. This chain links TRBV2 with TRBJ1-2; the table's D call of TRBD1 was not tested on the DNA. CDR1 is SNHLY and CDR2 is FYNNEI in the germline V gene. The CDR3 is 11 residues long, counting both termini. The CDR3 is CASRPRDSLRV.

The chain recombines TRBV27 with TRBJ2-7, with D perhaps matching TRBD2 (6 bases). This CDR3 has 14 residues. V lost 6 bases and J lost 6, with 18 bases in between. The germline V gene has CDR1 MNHEY and CDR2 SMNVEV (reference sequence). Here the CDR3 reads CASSFLASTSEQYF. The CDR3, as DNA: TGTGCCAGCAGCTTTCTAGCGTCCACCTCCGAGCAGTACTTC.

This clone was detected only once. This chain connects TRBV30 to TRBJ2-7; D perhaps matches TRBD1 (6 bases). There are 12 residues in the CDR3. V lost 1 base and J 7 bases, leaving 11 bases between the germline ends. Germline values: CDR1 GTSNPN, CDR2 SVGIG (reference sequence). The CDR3 DNA follows: TGTGCCTGGAGTGCACAGGGTCTGGAGCAGTACTTC. Encoded protein: CAWSAQGLEQYF.

The V and J genes are TRBV6-5 and TRBJ1-5, with D perhaps matching TRBD1 (5 bases). V was pared by 0 bases and J by 9 bases, with 9 bases between. Looked up from germline, CDR1 is MNHEY and CDR2 is SVGAGI. The CDR3 is made up of 13 amino acids. The DNA for the CDR3 is TGTGCCAGCAGTTACTCGGAGGGACGGCCCCAGCATTTT. Its translation is CASSYSEGRPQHF.

The rearrangement joins TRBV29-1 to TRBJ2-1, with TRBD2 matching over 9 bases. This CDR3 is built from 14 residues. The junction had 4 bases not matched to a gene; V was cut back by 1 base and J by 6 bases. CDR1 SQVTM and CDR2 ANQGSEA come from the germline V gene. The CDR3 DNA reads as TGCAGCGTTGAAGGCGGGAGGGCCGTCAATGAGCAGTTCTTC. Its translation is CSVEGGRAVNEQFF.